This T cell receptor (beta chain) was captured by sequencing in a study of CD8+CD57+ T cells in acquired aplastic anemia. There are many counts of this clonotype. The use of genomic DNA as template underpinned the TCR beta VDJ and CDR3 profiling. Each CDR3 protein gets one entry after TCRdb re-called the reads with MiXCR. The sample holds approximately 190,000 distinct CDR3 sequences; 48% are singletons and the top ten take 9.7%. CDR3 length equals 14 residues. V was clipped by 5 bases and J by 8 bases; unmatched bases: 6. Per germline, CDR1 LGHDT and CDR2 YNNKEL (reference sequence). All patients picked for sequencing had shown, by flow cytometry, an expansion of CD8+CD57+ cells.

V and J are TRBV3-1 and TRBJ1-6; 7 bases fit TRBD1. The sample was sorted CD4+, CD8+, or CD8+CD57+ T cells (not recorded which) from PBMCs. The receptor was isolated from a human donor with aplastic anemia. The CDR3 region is CASSNRDSDSPLHF. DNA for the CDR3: TGTGCCAGCAGCAACCGGGACAGCGATTCACCCCTCCACTTT. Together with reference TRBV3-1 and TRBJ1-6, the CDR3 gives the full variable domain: DTAVSQTPKYLVTQMGNDKSIKCEQNLGHDTMYWYKQDSKKFLKIMFSYNNKELIINETVPNRFSPKSPDKAHLNLHINSLELGDSAVYFCASSNRDSDSPLHFGNGTRLTVT.